The following is a TCR beta chain sequence with its context. The record originates from a study of OX40 agonist ivuxolimab in advanced cancers. Overall study context: From about 23 to 85 years was the age range, with a mean of 60 years, and around 84% were male.

TCRdb keeps only in-frame clones here, not all; method: immunoSEQ multiplex PCR. The sample shows some 87,000 clones, 90% of them seen only once. Germline trimming cut 5 bases from V and 5 bases from J; bases unmatched to any gene: 5. The CDR3 is 14 residues long. The germline V gene encodes CDR1 SGHAT and CDR2 FQNNGV. The specimen comprised CD4+ or CD8+ T cells sorted from blood, sampled in a trial of the OX40 agonist ivuxolimab. The rearrangement links TRBV11-2 to TRBJ2-2; 7 nucleotides match TRBD1. This sequence was found in an adult with an advanced solid tumor such as melanoma, head and neck, liver or kidney cancer. For the CDR3, the DNA is TGTGCCAGCAGCGGGACAGTGGGTACCGGGGAGCTGTTTTTT. Its protein is CASSGTVGTGELFF.